Presented here are 20 T cell receptor beta chains from one specimen sequenced in a study of cytomegalovirus exposure and HLA in healthy donors. PCR involved 60 Vbeta and 13 Jbeta primers. Method: immunoSEQ multiplex PCR; TCRdb's copy keeps in-frame clones and lacks some. Counted here are about 120,000 clones, 50% to 80% occurring once; the ten biggest clones make up approximately 8%. The sample was PBMCs. The receptors originated from a woman in her thirties or forties in good health and CMV-seropositive.

V is TRBV15 and J is TRBJ1-2; 10 bases are shared with TRBD1. Germline loops: CDR1 LNHNV, CDR2 YYDKDF (reference sequence). V lost 3 bases and J lost 5; bases outside the gene matches: 12. The CDR3 spans 17 residues. CDR3 region: CATSRSRDRGGRYGYTF. DNA for the CDR3: TGTGCCACCAGCAGGAGCCGGGACAGGGGTGGGAGGTATGGCTACACCTTC.

This clone has a handful of counts. Sequence at one end of the junction differs from germline and may be a read error. V and J are TRBV5-8 and TRBJ1-3, with D perhaps matching TRBD1 (6 bases). Germline-derived CDR1 and CDR2 are SGHTS and YDEGEE. The CDR3 is made up of 16 amino acids. The CDR3 nucleotides are TGTGCCAGCAACTTGGCGGGGGGCACCTCTGGAAACACCATATATTTT. Translating it yields CASNLAGGTSGNTIYF.

This clone was detected a few times. CDR3 amino acids: CSHRSSGVETQYF. The DNA for the CDR3 is TGCAGCCACAGGTCATCAGGGGTGGAGACCCAGTACTTC. V and J are TRBV29-1 and TRBJ2-5; tentatively, D is TRBD1 (6 bases). V was shortened by 8 bases and J by 5 bases, with 18 bases between the two germline ends. CDR3 length equals 13 residues. Germline assignment: CDR1 SQVTM and CDR2 ANQGSEA.

This rearrangement joins TRBV29-1 to TRBJ2-5, with 7 bases identical to TRBD1. Germline CDR1 SQVTM, CDR2 ANQGSEA. The junction had 5 bases not matched to a gene; V was cut back by 5 bases and J by 5 bases. The CDR3 is 12 residues long. The CDR3 coding sequence is TGCAGCGTTAGAGGGGGCGGGGAGACCCAGTACTTC. Translated: CSVRGGGETQYF.

The V call is TRBV13, the J call TRBJ2-3; 11 positions match TRBD2. CDR1 and CDR2 from the germline V gene are PRHDT and FYEKMQ (reference sequence). The CDR3 runs 16 residues. J gave up 5 bases and V 3 bases, and 7 bases lay outside the gene matches. As DNA, the CDR3 is TGTGCCAGCAGCTTGACCACTAGCGGGGGAGTAGATACGCAGTATTTT. This codes for CASSLTTSGGVDTQYF.

This clone occurred a few times. The junction shows a germline mismatch at one end, possibly a read error. The V call is TRBV28, the J call TRBJ1-2; 8 bases are shared with TRBD1. Per germline, CDR1 MDHEN and CDR2 SYDVKM. This CDR3 has 18 amino acids. CDR3 residues: CASTSLGIGQGWDYGYPF. CDR3 coding DNA: TGTGCCAGCACCTCACTCGGGATAGGACAGGGCTGGGACTATGGCTACCCCTTC.

This clone has only a few counts. The chain couples TRBV5-1 to TRBJ1-1; possible D gene TRBD1, 6 bases. V gave up 5 bases and J gave up 3 bases, with 11 bases separating them. The CDR3 is made up of 13 amino acids. Germline-derived CDR1 and CDR2 are SGHRS and YFSETQ. The chain's CDR3 is CASRLQGDTEAFF. The CDR3 DNA reads as TGCGCCAGCAGGTTACAGGGAGACACTGAAGCTTTCTTT. Variable domain in full (rest from reference TRBV5-1 and TRBJ1-1): KAGVTQTPRYLIKTRGQQVTLSCSPISGHRSVSWYQQTPGQGLQFLFEYFSETQRNKGNFPGRFSGRQFSNSRSEMNVSTLELGDSALYLCASRLQGDTEAFFGQGTRLTVV.

The chain carries TRBV11-1 and TRBJ2-7; 7 bases map to TRBD2. Trimming cost V 5 bases and J 3 bases; bases outside gene matches: 10. Germline assignment: CDR1 SGHAT and CDR2 FQDESV (reference sequence). The CDR3 consists of 15 residues. CDR3 protein: CASSPGRGSIYEQYF. The CDR3 DNA is TGTGCCAGCAGCCCAGGCCGCGGGAGCATCTACGAGCAGTACTTC.

V is TRBV7-2 and J is TRBJ1-2, with 8 bases fitting TRBD1. There are 13 residues in the CDR3. CDR1 and CDR2 from the germline V gene are SGHTA and FQGNSA. V lost 2 bases, J lost 8 bases, and 4 bases stayed unmatched. The CDR3 region has the DNA TGTGCCAGCAGCTTATACAGGGGGGGAGGCTACACCTTC. As protein: CASSLYRGGGYTF.

This chain connects TRBV18 to TRBJ2-7; 7 bases match TRBD2. The germline CDR1 and CDR2 sequences are KGHSH and LQKENI. The CDR3 consists of 16 residues. V was clipped by 0 bases and J by 7 bases; unmatched bases: 12. CDR3 DNA sequence: TGTGCCAGCTCACCACCGGCTCGGGGGGACTTTACGGAGCAGTACTTC. It yields the protein CASSPPARGDFTEQYF.

The table lists this clone with a few counts. The chain has TRBV5-4 and TRBJ2-3; TRBD1 matches 8 bases. The germline CDR1 and CDR2 sequences are SGHNT and YYREEE (reference sequence). The CDR3 covers 16 residues. V lost 4 bases and J lost 4; bases outside the gene matches: 11. The CDR3 coding sequence is TGTGCCAGCAGCCCGGACAGGGAACAGGTTTCAGATACGCAGTATTTT. Amino acid sequence: CASSPDREQVSDTQYF.

This chain connects TRBV7-8 to TRBJ2-3; 8 bases line up with TRBD1. The CDR3 loop spans 14 amino acids. The ends lost 5 bases at V and 3 bases at J; junction bases unmatched: 4. CDR1 and CDR2 (germline): SGHVS, FQNEAQ. As DNA, the CDR3 is TGTGCCAGCAGCCAAGGACAGGGTACAGATACGCAGTATTTT. Its translation: CASSQGQGTDTQYF.

The genes are TRBV7-6 and TRBJ1-2; TRBD1 matches 10 bases. The CDR3 is 14 amino acids. V lost 5 bases and J lost 7; bases outside the gene matches: 7. Germline loops: CDR1 SGHVS, CDR2 FNYEAQ. CDR3 sequence reads: CASSQGQGRRGYTF. In DNA form, the CDR3 reads TGTGCCAGCAGCCAGGGACAGGGGAGACGTGGCTACACCTTC.

The chain combines TRBV27 with TRBJ2-7; 7 bases line up with TRBD1. The germline gives CDR1 MNHEY, CDR2 SMNVEV (reference sequence). Trimming cost V 5 bases and J 5 bases; bases outside gene matches: 12. CDR3 length: 15 residues. The CDR3 bases are TGTGCCAGCAGTCCCTTGACAGGGCTATCCCACGAGCAGTACTTC. It yields the protein CASSPLTGLSHEQYF.

The chain recombines TRBV19 with TRBJ2-5, with TRBD1 matching 8 bases. Losses at the gene ends were 5 bases for V and 5 bases for J; bases not matched to a gene: 10. This CDR3 region has 15 residues. Per germline, CDR1 LNHDA and CDR2 SQIVND (reference sequence). CDR3 in DNA: TGTGCCAGTAGTCCCCGACAGGGGAAAGGGGAGACCCAGTACTTC. Its translation is CASSPRQGKGETQYF.

The chain has TRBV27 and TRBJ2-5; perhaps TRBD2 as D (6 bases). Germline-derived CDR1 and CDR2 are MNHEY and SMNVEV (reference sequence). Trimming cost V 3 bases and J 6 bases, with 11 bases left between them. This CDR3 has 13 residues. DNA for the CDR3: TGTGCCAGCAGTTTCGGAGGGGAAAAGACCCAGTACTTC. Protein product: CASSFGGEKTQYF.

The gene calls are TRBV11-1 and TRBJ2-7, with 10 bases matching TRBD1. CDR3 length equals 15 residues. Trimming at V came to 0 bases and at J to 5 bases, leaving 4 bases not matched to a gene. CDR1 SGHAT and CDR2 FQDESV come from the germline V gene (reference sequence). CDR3 nucleotides: TGTGCCAGCAGCTTAGCCCCGACAGGGGGCCACGAGCAGTACTTC. This codes for CASSLAPTGGHEQYF.

This clone appeared a few times. V is TRBV27 and J is TRBJ2-5, with D possibly matching TRBD2 (6 bases). V lost 5 bases to trimming and J lost 2 bases, with 18 bases between them. Germline assignment: CDR1 MNHEY and CDR2 SMNVEV (reference sequence). The CDR3 has 16 amino acids. The CDR3 is CASSKSPVGGQETQYF. DNA for the CDR3: TGTGCCAGCAGTAAGTCGCCGGTAGGAGGGCAAGAGACCCAGTACTTC.

The V gene is TRBV5-1, the J gene TRBJ1-1; no clear D. V gave up 1 base and J gave up 1 base, with 8 bases separating them. This CDR3 has 14 residues. Germline values: CDR1 SGHRS, CDR2 YFSETQ. CDR3 coding DNA: TGCGCCAGCAGCTTGTTCTCCGGGAACACTGAAGCTTTCTTT. Its translation: CASSLFSGNTEAFF.

Only a few counts were recorded for this clone. The chain carries TRBV9 and TRBJ2-7; D is possibly TRBD2 (5 bases). This CDR3 has 15 residues. V was pared by 0 bases and J by 0 bases, with 10 bases between. Looked up from germline, CDR1 is SGDLS and CDR2 is YYNGEE. The CDR3 sequence: CASSVDLATSYEQYF. CDR3 nucleotide sequence: TGTGCCAGCAGCGTAGATCTAGCCACCTCCTACGAGCAGTACTTC.